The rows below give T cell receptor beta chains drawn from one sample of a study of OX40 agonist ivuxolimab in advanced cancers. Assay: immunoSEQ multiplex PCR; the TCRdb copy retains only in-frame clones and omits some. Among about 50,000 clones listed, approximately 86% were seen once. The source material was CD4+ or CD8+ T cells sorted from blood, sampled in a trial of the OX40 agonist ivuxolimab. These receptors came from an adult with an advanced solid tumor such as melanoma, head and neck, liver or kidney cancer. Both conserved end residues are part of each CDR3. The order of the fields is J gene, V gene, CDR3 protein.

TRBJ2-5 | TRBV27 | CASSPSDRGRLETQYF
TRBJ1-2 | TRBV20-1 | CSASHGYTF
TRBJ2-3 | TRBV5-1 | CASSQGAYPSTDTQYF
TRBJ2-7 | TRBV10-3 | CAISDRGRSSYEQYF
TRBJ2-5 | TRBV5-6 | CASSFSQETQYF
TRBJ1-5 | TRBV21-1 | CASSKEPSRDTRNQPQHF
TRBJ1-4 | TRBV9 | CASSVVAGVGEKLFF
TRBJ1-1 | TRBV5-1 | CASTSIGTGTMNTEAFF
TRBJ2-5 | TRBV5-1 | CASSLMQGSGETQYF
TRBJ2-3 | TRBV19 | CASSISQGRDTQYF
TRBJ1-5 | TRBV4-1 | CASSHGRPGNQPQHF
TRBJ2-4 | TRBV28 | CASRGLAGKNIQYF
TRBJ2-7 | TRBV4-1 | CASSHGQGGYEQYF
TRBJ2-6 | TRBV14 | CASSQPGANVLTF
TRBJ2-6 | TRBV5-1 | CASSWDGGNSGANVLTF
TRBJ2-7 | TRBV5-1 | CASSFAMVRTAHEQYF
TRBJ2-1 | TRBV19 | CASSDGAGPSYNEQFF
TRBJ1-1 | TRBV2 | CASSVGTTEAFF
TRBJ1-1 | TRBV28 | CASSRSGTGGLRAFF
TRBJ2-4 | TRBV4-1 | CASSQSATYKNIQYF
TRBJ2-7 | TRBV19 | CASSPRQGPGTEQYF
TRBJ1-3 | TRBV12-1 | CASSFASSGNTIYF
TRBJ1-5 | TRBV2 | CASTYRDSGQPQHF
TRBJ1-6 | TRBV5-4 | CASSFGQGFTPLHF
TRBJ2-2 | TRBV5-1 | CASSDRTGENTGELFF
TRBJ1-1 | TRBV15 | CATSRDLGNTEAFF
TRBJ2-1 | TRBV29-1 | CSAKLSYNEQFF
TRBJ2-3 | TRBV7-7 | CASSPDRGRTDTQYF
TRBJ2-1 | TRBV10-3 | CAISPGGYNEQFF
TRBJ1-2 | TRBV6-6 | CASSYSRRGGNGYTF
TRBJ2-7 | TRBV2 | CASRKLVDSYEQYF
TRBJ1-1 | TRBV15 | CATSRDRGGNTEAFF
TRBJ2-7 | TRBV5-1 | CASSLAGGGYEQYF
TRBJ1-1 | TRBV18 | CASSPPSSLRPNTEAFF
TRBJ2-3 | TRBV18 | CASSPSRATDTQYF
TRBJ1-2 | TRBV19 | CASSIPARGYGYTF
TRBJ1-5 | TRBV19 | CASSVGQGRGFGNQPQHF
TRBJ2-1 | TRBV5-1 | CASRGGSSYNEQFF
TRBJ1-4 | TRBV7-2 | CASSPFAPGREKLFF
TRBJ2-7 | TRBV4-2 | CASSQEIGLAVYEQYF
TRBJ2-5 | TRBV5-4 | CASSLVLAGGYQETQYF
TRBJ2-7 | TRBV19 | CASSITGGSYEQYF
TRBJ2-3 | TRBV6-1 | CASGLAETDTQYF
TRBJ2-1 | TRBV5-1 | CASKGLAEGNEQFF
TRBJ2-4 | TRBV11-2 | CASSSLAGGLVRYF
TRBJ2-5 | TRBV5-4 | CASSLVAGADQETQYF
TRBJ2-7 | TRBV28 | CASSLGSLYGTHYEQYF
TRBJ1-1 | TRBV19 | CASSTPQQFPNTEAFF
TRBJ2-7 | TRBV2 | CASSSTPGVEYEQYF
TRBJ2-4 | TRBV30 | CAWSVGTSGIGHIQYF